These T cell receptor beta chains were read from a single sample in a study of naive and memory T cell subsets. TCRdb reanalysed the 5' RACE reads using MiXCR and keeps one entry per CDR3 protein. The sample has under 25,000 distinct CDR3 sequences, around 3.9% seen once. The source of these receptors is a male donor in good health. The CDR3 runs from the conserved cysteine through the conserved F or W. D genes are given only for firm matches. Rows may omit the clone size; those that give it use once, few, many or a size class.

few	TRBV7-2	TRBJ1-4	NA	CASSPSLVPNEKLFF	TGTGCCAGCAGCCCCTCCCTGGTGCCTAATGAAAAACTGTTTTTT
many	TRBV6-4	TRBJ2-1	TRBD2	CASSATSGGADEQFF	TGTGCCAGCAGTGCCACTAGCGGGGGGGCAGATGAGCAGTTCTTC
many	TRBV20-1	TRBJ1-4	TRBD1	CSAARQGPEKLFF	TGCAGTGCTGCCCGACAGGGACCTGAAAAACTGTTTTTT
many	TRBV12-3/TRBV12-4	TRBJ2-7	NA	CASSLVGAVQNPQYF	TGTGCCAGCAGTTTAGTGGGAGCAGTCCAGAACCCGCAGTACTTC
many	TRBV11-2	TRBJ2-5	NA	CASSLDAESETQYF	TGTGCCAGCAGCTTAGATGCAGAGTCCGAGACCCAGTACTTC
many	TRBV29-1	TRBJ2-7	NA	CSVEDKQRRSSYEQYF	TGCAGCGTTGAAGATAAGCAGCGGAGGAGCTCCTACGAGCAGTACTTC
many	TRBV19	TRBJ1-5	NA	CASSPNGRNNQPQHF	TGTGCCAGTAGCCCGAACGGACGTAATAATCAGCCCCAGCATTTT
many	TRBV4-3	TRBJ2-3	TRBD2	CASSQDSSLAEHGSSDTQYF	TGCGCCAGCAGCCAAGATAGCAGCCTAGCGGAACACGGTAGCTCAGATACGCAGTATTTT
many	TRBV3-1	TRBJ2-1	TRBD2	CASSRIDGRDNEQFF	TGTGCCAGCAGCCGTATTGACGGGAGGGACAATGAGCAGTTCTTC
NA	TRBV27	TRBJ2-1	TRBD2	CASSNSGSGSNEQFF	TGTGCCAGCAGTAATAGCGGGAGTGGAAGCAATGAGCAGTTCTTC
many	TRBV20-1	TRBJ2-3	NA	CSAPGAPSDTQYF	TGCAGTGCACCAGGGGCTCCCTCTGATACGCAGTATTTT
many	TRBV6-6	TRBJ2-2	TRBD1	CASSYRQGPNTGELFF	TGTGCCAGCAGTTACCGACAGGGACCGAACACCGGGGAGCTGTTTTTT
many	TRBV6-2/TRBV6-3	TRBJ2-5	TRBD2	CASRNGLAWSPKETQYF	TGTGCCAGCAGAAATGGACTAGCTTGGTCCCCCAAAGAGACCCAGTACTTC
many	TRBV19	TRBJ2-7	NA	CASSGDDRVPPYEQYF	TGTGCCAGTAGTGGCGACGACAGAGTGCCCCCCTACGAGCAGTACTTC
many	TRBV2	TRBJ2-3	NA	CASSGKRFDTQYF	TGTGCCAGCAGCGGGAAACGGTTCGATACGCAGTATTTT
many	TRBV27	TRBJ1-1	NA	CASSLLAGITEAFF	TGTGCCAGCAGTTTATTAGCAGGCATCACTGAAGCTTTCTTT
many	TRBV12-3/TRBV12-4	TRBJ2-3	TRBD1	CASSPDRVTDTQYF	TGTGCCAGCAGTCCGGACAGGGTCACAGATACGCAGTATTTT
many	TRBV10-3	TRBJ1-5	NA	CAIRGLKDQPQHF	TGTGCCATCAGGGGGCTCAAGGATCAGCCCCAGCATTTT
many	TRBV12-3/TRBV12-4	TRBJ2-1	NA	CASFYSRRTNNEQFF	TGTGCCAGCTTCTATTCCAGGAGGACGAACAATGAGCAGTTCTTC
many	TRBV4-3	TRBJ2-1	NA	CASSQAPRLNEQFF	TGCGCCAGCAGCCAAGCCCCGCGGCTCAATGAGCAGTTCTTC
NA	TRBV27	TRBJ1-1	NA	CASSLIPRSTEAFF	TGTGCCAGCAGTTTAATCCCCCGGAGCACTGAAGCTTTCTTT
many	TRBV6-1	TRBJ2-1	TRBD2	CASNPVVAGSGEQFF	TGTGCCAGCAACCCTGTGGTAGCGGGGTCTGGTGAGCAGTTCTTC
many	TRBV27	TRBJ2-3	NA	CASGAGRHTDTQYF	TGTGCCAGCGGCGCGGGGAGACACACAGATACGCAGTATTTT
many	TRBV6-9	TRBJ1-2	TRBD1	CASSSSERQVYRGNYGYTF	TGTGCCAGCAGTTCCTCCGAGAGACAGGTCTACAGGGGTAACTATGGCTACACCTTC
many	TRBV5-1	TRBJ2-5	NA	CASSLIGPGNGFLQETQYF	TGCGCCAGCAGCTTGATCGGGCCAGGGAATGGGTTTTTACAAGAGACCCAGTACTTC
many	TRBV6-5	TRBJ1-1	NA	CASSYSTLGNTEAFF	TGTGCCAGCAGTTACTCGACACTAGGAAACACTGAAGCTTTCTTT
many	TRBV27	TRBJ1-1	NA	CASSLQANTEAFF	TGTGCCAGCAGTCTGCAAGCGAACACTGAAGCTTTCTTT
many	TRBV7-2	TRBJ2-7	NA	CASSLASPPYEQYF	TGTGCCAGCAGCTTAGCTAGCCCACCCTACGAGCAGTACTTC
many	TRBV10-1	TRBJ1-1	TRBD1	CASSELQGANTEAFF	TGCGCCAGCAGTGAGCTACAGGGGGCGAACACTGAAGCTTTCTTT
many	TRBV11-2	TRBJ2-7	TRBD2	CASSSTGGPFDEQYF	TGTGCCAGCAGCTCCACGGGGGGGCCATTTGACGAGCAGTACTTC
many	TRBV3-1	TRBJ2-5	NA	CASSQDRRVQETQYF	TGTGCCAGCAGCCAAGACAGGAGGGTCCAAGAGACCCAGTACTTC
many	TRBV15	TRBJ1-5	NA	CATSRVGVTQHF	TGTGCCACCAGCAGAGTTGGAGTAACCCAGCATTTT
many	TRBV25-1	TRBJ2-1	TRBD2	CASRGSGSFFYNEQFF	TGTGCCAGCAGAGGTAGCGGGAGCTTTTTCTACAATGAGCAGTTCTTC
NA	TRBV5-1	TRBJ1-1	NA	CASSLAGGGKTEAFF	TGCGCCAGCAGCTTGGCCGGAGGGGGGAAGACTGAAGCTTTCTTT
many	TRBV29-1	TRBJ2-4	NA	CSARLAKNIQYF	TGCAGCGCCCGACTGGCCAAAAACATTCAGTACTTC
many	TRBV4-3	TRBJ2-7	TRBD1	CASSRWDRGQYEQYF	TGCGCCAGCAGCCGATGGGACAGGGGGCAATACGAGCAGTACTTC
few	TRBV5-4	TRBJ2-1	NA	CASSPSARGGKNEQFF	TGTGCCAGCAGCCCATCCGCGAGGGGCGGGAAAAATGAGCAGTTCTTC
many	TRBV5-1	TRBJ2-2	NA	CASSLFLSNTGELFF	TGCGCCAGCAGCTTGTTCCTCTCGAACACCGGGGAGCTGTTTTTT
many	TRBV11-2	TRBJ2-7	NA	CASSLAMGGALSSYEQYF	TGTGCCAGCAGCTTAGCTATGGGTGGTGCCCTGAGCTCCTACGAGCAGTACTTC
many	TRBV12-3/TRBV12-4	TRBJ2-7	NA	CASSEAGTSAGEQYF	TGTGCCAGCAGTGAAGCCGGGACCTCGGCAGGCGAGCAGTACTTC
many	TRBV19	TRBJ2-1	TRBD2	CASTLSGSPASEQFF	TGTGCCAGTACTCTTAGCGGGTCCCCGGCTAGTGAGCAGTTCTTC
many	TRBV9	TRBJ1-5	NA	CASSVEGGPQHF	TGTGCCAGCAGCGTAGAAGGGGGGCCCCAGCATTTT
few	TRBV7-8	TRBJ2-5	TRBD1	CASSPPGTGQETQYF	TGTGCCAGCAGCCCACCTGGGACAGGGCAAGAGACCCAGTACTTC
many	TRBV7-8	TRBJ2-7	TRBD1	CASSSRDRDYEQYF	TGTGCCAGCAGCTCCCGGGACAGGGACTACGAGCAGTACTTC
many	TRBV20-1	TRBJ2-6	NA	CSARDSLSGANVLTF	TGCAGTGCTAGAGACAGCCTATCTGGGGCCAACGTCCTGACTTTC
many	TRBV6-5	TRBJ2-5	NA	CASSYGTGGGVPQYF	TGTGCCAGCAGTTATGGTACAGGAGGCGGGGTCCCCCAGTACTTC
many	TRBV11-1	TRBJ2-5	NA	CASSSPIRQETQYF	TGTGCCAGCAGCTCCCCGATCCGGCAAGAGACCCAGTACTTC
few	TRBV6-5	TRBJ2-1	NA	CASSYGGGGGNEQFF	TGTGCCAGCAGTTACGGAGGGGGCGGGGGCAATGAGCAGTTCTTC
many	TRBV14	TRBJ1-1	NA	CASSQDSVEQGLRGVNTEAFF	TGTGCCAGCAGCCAAGACTCGGTTGAGCAGGGGCTTCGGGGGGTTAACACTGAAGCTTTCTTT
many	TRBV20-1	TRBJ1-4	NA	CSARNPGGEKLFF	TGCAGTGCTAGAAACCCCGGCGGGGAAAAACTGTTTTTT
few	TRBV11-2	TRBJ1-1	NA	CASSLVRNTEAFF	TGTGCCAGCAGCTTAGTTAGGAACACTGAAGCTTTCTTT